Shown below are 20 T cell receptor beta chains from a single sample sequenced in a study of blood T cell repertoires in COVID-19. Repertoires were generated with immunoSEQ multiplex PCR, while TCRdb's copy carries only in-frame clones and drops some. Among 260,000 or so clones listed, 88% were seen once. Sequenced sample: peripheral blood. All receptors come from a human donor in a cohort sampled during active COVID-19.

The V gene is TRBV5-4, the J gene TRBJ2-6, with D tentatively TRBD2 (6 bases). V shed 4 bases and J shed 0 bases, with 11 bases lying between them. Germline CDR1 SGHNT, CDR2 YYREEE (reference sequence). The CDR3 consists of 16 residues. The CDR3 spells CASSGGVSSGANVLTF. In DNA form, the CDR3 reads TGTGCCAGCAGCGGCGGGGTCTCCTCTGGGGCCAACGTCCTGACTTTC.

The CDR3 region is CSVVPGQGGYTEAFF. The CDR3 coding sequence is TGCAGCGTTGTTCCGGGACAGGGAGGCTATACTGAAGCTTTCTTT. The chain has TRBV29-1 and TRBJ1-1; 9 bases are a match to TRBD1. CDR1 is SQVTM and CDR2 is ANQGSEA in the germline V gene. The CDR3 runs 15 residues. V lost 4 bases to trimming and J lost 5 bases; unmatched junction nucleotides: 11.

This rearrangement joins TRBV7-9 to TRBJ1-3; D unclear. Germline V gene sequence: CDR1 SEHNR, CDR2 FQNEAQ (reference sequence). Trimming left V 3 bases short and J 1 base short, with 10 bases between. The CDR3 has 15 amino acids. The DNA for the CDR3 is TGTGCCAGCAGCTTCGGGGTTACTTCTGGAAACACCATATATTTT. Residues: CASSFGVTSGNTIYF.

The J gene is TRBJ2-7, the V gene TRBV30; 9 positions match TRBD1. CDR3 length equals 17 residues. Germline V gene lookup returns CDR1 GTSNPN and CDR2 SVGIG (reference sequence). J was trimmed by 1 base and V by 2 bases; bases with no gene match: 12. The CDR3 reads CAWSKYRGRDLSYEQYF. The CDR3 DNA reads TGTGCCTGGAGTAAGTACAGGGGGCGCGACCTGTCCTACGAGCAGTACTTC. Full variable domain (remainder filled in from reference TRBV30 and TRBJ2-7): SQTIHQWPATLVQPVGSPLSLECTVEGTSNPNLYWYRQAAGRGLQLLFYSVGIGQISSEVPQNLSASRPQDRQFILSSKKLLLSDSGFYLCAWSKYRGRDLSYEQYFGPGTRLTVT.

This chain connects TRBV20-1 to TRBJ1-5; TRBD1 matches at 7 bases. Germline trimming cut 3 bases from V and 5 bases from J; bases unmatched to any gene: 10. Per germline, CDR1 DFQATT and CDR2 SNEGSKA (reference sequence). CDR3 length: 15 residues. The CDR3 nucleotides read TGCAGTGCTAGTGCGACAGGGAGGTTCGATCAGCCCCAGCATTTT. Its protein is CSASATGRFDQPQHF.

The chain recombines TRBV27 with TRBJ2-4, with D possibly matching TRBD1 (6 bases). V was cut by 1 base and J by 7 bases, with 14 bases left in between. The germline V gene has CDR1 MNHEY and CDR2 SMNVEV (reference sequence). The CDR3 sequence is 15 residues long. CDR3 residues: CASSLWAGVRNIQYF. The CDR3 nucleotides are TGTGCCAGCAGTTTATGGGCAGGGGTGAGGAACATTCAGTACTTC.

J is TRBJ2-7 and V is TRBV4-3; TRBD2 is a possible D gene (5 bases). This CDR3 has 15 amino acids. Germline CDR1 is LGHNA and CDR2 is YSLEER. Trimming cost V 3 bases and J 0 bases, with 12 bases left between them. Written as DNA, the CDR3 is TGCGCCAGCAGCCAGGCAGGTGAGGGCTCCTACGAGCAGTACTTC. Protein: CASSQAGEGSYEQYF.

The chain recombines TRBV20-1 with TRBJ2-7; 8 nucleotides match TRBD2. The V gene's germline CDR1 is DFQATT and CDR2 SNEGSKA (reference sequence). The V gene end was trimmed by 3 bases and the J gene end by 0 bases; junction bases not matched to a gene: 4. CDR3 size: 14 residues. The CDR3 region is CSASLAGNSYEQYF. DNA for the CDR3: TGCAGTGCTAGTCTAGCGGGTAACTCCTACGAGCAGTACTTC.

CDR3 nucleotide sequence: TGTGCCAGCAGTGGGGGCGGACAGGGCGGTGGGGGCTACACCTTC. It encodes CASSGGGQGGGGYTF. The rearrangement links TRBV28 to TRBJ1-2; 8 positions match TRBD1. With V trimmed by 5 bases and J by 8 bases, 13 bases remained unmatched. The CDR3 consists of 15 residues. CDR1 and CDR2 (germline): MDHEN, SYDVKM.

The CDR3 is CATSESDRVGEKLFF. The CDR3, as DNA: TGTGCCACCAGTGAATCGGACAGGGTGGGTGAAAAACTGTTTTTT. V and J are TRBV24-1 and TRBJ1-4; 8 bases are a match to TRBD1. The CDR3 spans 15 residues. Germline CDR1 and CDR2: KGHDR and SFDVKD. J was trimmed by 7 bases and V by 4 bases; bases with no gene match: 7.

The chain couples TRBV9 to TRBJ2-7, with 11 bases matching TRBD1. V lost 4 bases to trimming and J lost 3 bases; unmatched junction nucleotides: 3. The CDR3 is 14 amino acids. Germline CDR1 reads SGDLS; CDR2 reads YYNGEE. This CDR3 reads CASSSGQGVYEQYF. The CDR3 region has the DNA TGTGCCAGCAGCTCGGGACAGGGGGTCTACGAGCAGTACTTC.

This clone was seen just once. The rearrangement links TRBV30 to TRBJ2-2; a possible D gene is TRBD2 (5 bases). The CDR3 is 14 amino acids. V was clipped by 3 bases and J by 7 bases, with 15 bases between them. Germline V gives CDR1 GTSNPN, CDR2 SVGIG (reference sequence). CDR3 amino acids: CAWSPLATVGELFF. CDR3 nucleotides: TGTGCCTGGAGCCCATTAGCGACGGTCGGGGAGCTGTTTTTT.

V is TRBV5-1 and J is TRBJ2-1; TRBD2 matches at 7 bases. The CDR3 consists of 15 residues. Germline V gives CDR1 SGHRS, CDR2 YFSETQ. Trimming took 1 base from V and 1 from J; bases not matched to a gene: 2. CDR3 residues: CASSLPGGSYNEQFF. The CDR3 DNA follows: TGCGCCAGCAGCTTGCCGGGGGGTTCCTACAATGAGCAGTTCTTC. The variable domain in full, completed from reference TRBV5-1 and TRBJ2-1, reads KAGVTQTPRYLIKTRGQQVTLSCSPISGHRSVSWYQQTPGQGLQFLFEYFSETQRNKGNFPGRFSGRQFSNSRSEMNVSTLELGDSALYLCASSLPGGSYNEQFFGPGTRLTVL.

The chain's CDR3 is CASSLVWTDLNTEAFF. CDR3 bases: TGTGCCAGCAGTTTAGTCTGGACAGACCTAAACACTGAAGCTTTCTTT. The chain is built from TRBV28 and TRBJ1-1; the D gene is possibly TRBD1 (6 bases). CDR1 and CDR2 (germline): MDHEN, SYDVKM. Trimming took off 2 bases at V and 2 bases at J, with 15 bases between the two ends. CDR3 length: 16 residues.

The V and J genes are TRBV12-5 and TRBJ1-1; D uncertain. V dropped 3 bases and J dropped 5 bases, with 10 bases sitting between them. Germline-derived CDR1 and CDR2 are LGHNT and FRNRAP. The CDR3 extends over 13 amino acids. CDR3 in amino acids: CASGFQQITEAFF. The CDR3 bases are TGTGCTAGTGGTTTCCAACAGATTACTGAAGCTTTCTTT. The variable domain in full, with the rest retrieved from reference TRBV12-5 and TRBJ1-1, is DARVTQTPRHKVTEMGQEVTMRCQPILGHNTVFWYRQTMMQGLELLAYFRNRAPLDDSGMPKDRFSAEMPDATLATLKIQPSEPRDSAVYFCASGFQQITEAFFGQGTRLTVV.

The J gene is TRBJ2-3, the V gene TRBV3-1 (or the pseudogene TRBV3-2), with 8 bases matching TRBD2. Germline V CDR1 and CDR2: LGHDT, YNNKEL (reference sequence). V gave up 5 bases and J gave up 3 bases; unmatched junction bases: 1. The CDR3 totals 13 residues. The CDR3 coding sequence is TGTGCCAGCAGCACTAGCGGAACAGATACGCAGTATTTT. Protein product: CASSTSGTDTQYF.

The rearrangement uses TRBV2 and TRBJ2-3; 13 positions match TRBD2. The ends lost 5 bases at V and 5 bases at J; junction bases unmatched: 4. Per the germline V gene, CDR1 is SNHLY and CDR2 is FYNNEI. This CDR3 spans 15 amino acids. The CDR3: CASSRLAGGVDTQYF. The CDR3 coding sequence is TGTGCCAGCAGTAGACTAGCGGGGGGTGTAGATACGCAGTATTTT.

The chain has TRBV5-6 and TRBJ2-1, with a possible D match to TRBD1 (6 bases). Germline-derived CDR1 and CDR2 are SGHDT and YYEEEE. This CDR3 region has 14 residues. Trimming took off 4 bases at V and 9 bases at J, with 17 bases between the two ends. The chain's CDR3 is CASSGGQSRIEQFF. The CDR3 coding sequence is TGTGCCAGCAGCGGAGGACAGTCTCGCATTGAGCAGTTCTTC.

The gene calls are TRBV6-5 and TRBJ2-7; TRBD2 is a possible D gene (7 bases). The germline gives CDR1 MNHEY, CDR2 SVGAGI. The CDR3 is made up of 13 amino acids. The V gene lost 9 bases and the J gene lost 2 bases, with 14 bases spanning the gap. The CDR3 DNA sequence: TGTGCCAGTAGGGGGGGGATAACCTACGAGCAGTACTTC. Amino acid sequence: CASRGGITYEQYF.

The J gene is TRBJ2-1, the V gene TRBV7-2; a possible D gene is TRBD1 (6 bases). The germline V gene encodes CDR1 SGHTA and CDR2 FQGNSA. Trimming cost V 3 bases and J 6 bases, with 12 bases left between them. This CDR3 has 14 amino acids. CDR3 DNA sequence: TGTGCCAGCAGCTTGGCATTCAGGGGCAATGAGCAGTTCTTC. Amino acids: CASSLAFRGNEQFF. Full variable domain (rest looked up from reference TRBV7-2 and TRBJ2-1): GAGVSQSPSNKVTEKGKDVELRCDPISGHTALYWYRQSLGQGLEFLIYFQGNSAPDKSGLPSDRFSAERTGGSVSTLTIQRTQQEDSAVYLCASSLAFRGNEQFFGPGTRLTVL.